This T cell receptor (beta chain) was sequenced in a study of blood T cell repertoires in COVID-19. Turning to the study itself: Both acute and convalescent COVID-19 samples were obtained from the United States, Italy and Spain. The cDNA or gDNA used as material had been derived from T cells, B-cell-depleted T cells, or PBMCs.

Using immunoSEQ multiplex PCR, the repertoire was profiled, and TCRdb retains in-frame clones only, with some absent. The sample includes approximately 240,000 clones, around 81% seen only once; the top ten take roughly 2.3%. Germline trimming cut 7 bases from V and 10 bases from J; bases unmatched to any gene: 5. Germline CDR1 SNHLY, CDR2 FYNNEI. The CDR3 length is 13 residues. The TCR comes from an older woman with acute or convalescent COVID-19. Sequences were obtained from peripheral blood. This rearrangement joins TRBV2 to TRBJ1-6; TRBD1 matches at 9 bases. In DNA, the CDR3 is TGTGCCAGCACCGGGACAGGGTCGTCACCCCTCCACTTT. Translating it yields CASTGTGSSPLHF.